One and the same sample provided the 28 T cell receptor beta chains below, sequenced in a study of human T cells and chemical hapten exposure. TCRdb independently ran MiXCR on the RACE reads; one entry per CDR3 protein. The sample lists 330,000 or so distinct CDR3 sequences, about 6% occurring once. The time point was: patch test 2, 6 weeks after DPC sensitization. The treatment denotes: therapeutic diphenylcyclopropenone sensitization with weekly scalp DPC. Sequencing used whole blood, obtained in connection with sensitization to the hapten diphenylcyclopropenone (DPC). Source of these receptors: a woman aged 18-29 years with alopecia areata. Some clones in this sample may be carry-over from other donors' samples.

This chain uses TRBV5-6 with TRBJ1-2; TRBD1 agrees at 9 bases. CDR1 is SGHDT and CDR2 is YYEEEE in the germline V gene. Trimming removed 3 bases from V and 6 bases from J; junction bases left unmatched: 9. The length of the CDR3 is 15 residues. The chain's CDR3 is CASSWQDRGGNGYTF. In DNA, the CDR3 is TGTGCCAGCAGCTGGCAGGACAGGGGAGGTAATGGCTACACCTTC. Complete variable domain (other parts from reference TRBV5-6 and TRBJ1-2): DAGVTQSPTHLIKTRGQQVTLRCSPKSGHDTVSWYQQALGQGPQFIFQYYEEEERQRGNFPDRFSGHQFPNYSSELNVNALLLGDSALYLCASSWQDRGGNGYTFGSGTRLTVV.

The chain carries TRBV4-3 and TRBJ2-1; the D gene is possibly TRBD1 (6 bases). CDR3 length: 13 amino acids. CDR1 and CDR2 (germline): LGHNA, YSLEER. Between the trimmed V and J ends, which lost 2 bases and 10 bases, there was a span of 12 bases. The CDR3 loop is CASSQTTGSEQFF. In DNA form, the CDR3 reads TGCGCCAGCAGCCAAACTACAGGGAGCGAGCAGTTCTTC.

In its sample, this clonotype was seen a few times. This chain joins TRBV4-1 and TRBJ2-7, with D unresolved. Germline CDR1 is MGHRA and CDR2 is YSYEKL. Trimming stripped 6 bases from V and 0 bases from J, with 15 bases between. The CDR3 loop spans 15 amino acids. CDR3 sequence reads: CASRLAGDVSYEQYF. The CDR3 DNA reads TGCGCCAGCAGACTTGCCGGCGACGTCTCCTACGAGCAGTACTTC.

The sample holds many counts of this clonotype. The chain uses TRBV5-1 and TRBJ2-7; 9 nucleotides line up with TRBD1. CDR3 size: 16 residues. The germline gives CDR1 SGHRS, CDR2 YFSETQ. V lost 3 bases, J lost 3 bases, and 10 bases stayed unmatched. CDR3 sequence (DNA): TGCGCCAGCAGCTCCGGGAACGGGACAGGGTTCTACGAGCAGTACTTC. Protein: CASSSGNGTGFYEQYF.

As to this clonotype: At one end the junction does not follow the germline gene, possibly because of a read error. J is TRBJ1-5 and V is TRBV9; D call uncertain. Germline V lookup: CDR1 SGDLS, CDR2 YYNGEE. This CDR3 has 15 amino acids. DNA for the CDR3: TGTGCCAGCTGCGTAGACGCCTCAAGCAATCAGCCCCAGCATTTT. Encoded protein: CASCVDASSNQPQHF.

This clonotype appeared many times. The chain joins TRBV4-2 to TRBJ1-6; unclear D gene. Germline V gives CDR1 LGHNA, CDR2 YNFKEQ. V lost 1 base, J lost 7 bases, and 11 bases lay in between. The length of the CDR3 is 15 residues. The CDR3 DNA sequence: TGTGCCAGCAGCCAAGCTGAGGTGGTGAATTCACCCCTCCACTTT. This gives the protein CASSQAEVVNSPLHF.

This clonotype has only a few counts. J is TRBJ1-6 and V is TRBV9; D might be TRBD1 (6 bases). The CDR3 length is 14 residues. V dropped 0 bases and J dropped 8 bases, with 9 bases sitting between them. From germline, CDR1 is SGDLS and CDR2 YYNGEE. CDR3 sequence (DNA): TGTGCCAGCAGCGTAGGGGACACCTATTCACCCCTCCACTTT. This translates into CASSVGDTYSPLHF.

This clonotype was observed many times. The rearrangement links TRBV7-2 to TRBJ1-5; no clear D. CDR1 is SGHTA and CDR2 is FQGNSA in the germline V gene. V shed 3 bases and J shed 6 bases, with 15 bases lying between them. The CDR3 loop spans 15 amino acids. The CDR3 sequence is CASSLSADPSQPQHF. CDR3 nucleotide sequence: TGTGCCAGCAGCTTGTCCGCGGACCCGAGTCAGCCCCAGCATTTT. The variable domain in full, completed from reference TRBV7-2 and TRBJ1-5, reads GAGVSQSPSNKVTEKGKDVELRCDPISGHTALYWYRQSLGQGLEFLIYFQGNSAPDKSGLPSDRFSAERTGGSVSTLTIQRTQQEDSAVYLCASSLSADPSQPQHFGDGTRLSIL.

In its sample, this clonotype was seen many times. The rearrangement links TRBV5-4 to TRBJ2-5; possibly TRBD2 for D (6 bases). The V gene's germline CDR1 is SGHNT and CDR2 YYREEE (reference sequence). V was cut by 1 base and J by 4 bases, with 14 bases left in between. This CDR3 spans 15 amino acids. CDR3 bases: TGTGCCAGCAGCTTGCGATTACTAGCCGGAGAGACCCAGTACTTC. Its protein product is CASSLRLLAGETQYF.

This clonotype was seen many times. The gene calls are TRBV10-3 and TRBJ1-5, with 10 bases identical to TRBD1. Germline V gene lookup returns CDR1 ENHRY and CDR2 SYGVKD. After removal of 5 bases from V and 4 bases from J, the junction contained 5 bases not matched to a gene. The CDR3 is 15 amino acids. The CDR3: CAISYDRGQNQPQHF. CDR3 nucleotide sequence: TGTGCCATCAGTTATGACAGGGGGCAAAATCAGCCCCAGCATTTT.

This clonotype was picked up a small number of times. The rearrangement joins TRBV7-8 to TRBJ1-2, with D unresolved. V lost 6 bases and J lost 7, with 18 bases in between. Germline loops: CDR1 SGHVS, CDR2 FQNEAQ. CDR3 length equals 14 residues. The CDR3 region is CASSQHLEGLGYTF. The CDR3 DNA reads TGTGCCAGCAGTCAGCACTTGGAAGGCCTTGGCTACACCTTC. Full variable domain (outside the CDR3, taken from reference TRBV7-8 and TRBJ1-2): GAGVSQSPRYKVAKRGQDVALRCDPISGHVSLFWYQQALGQGPEFLTYFQNEAQLDKSGLPSDRFFAERPEGSVSTLKIQRTQQEDSAVYLCASSQHLEGLGYTFGSGTRLTVV.

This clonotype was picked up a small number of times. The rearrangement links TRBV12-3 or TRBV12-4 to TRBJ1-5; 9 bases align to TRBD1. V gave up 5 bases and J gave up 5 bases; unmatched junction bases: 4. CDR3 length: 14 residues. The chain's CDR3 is CASSPGTGHQPQHF. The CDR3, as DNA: TGTGCCAGCAGTCCCGGGACAGGGCATCAGCCCCAGCATTTT.

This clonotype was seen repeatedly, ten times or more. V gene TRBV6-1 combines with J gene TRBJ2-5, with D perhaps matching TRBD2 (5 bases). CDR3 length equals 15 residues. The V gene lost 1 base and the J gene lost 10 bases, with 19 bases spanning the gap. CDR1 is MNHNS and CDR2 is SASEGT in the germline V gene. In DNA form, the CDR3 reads TGTGCCAGCAGTGAAGAAAGTGGCGGGTCAGAGGACCAGTACTTC. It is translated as CASSEESGGSEDQYF.

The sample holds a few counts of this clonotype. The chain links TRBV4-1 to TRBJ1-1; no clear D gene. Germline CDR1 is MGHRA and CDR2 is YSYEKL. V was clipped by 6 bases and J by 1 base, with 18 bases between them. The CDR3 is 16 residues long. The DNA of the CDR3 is TGCGCCAGCAGAAATCCACCCGTTTCCAAGAACACTGAAGCTTTCTTT. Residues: CASRNPPVSKNTEAFF.

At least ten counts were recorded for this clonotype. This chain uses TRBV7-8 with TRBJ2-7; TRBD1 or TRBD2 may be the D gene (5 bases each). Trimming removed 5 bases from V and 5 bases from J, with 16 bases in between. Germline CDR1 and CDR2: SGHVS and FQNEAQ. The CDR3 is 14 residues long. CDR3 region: CASSNRDRPNEQYF. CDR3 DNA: TGTGCCAGCAGCAACCGGGACCGGCCGAACGAGCAGTACTTC.

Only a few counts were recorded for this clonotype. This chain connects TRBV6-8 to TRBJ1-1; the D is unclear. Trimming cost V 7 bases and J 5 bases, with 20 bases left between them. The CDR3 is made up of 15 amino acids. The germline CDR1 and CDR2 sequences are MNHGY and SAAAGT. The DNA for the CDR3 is TGTGCCAGCACGTACGCGAAAGACAATGGGACTGAAGCTTTCTTT. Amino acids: CASTYAKDNGTEAFF.

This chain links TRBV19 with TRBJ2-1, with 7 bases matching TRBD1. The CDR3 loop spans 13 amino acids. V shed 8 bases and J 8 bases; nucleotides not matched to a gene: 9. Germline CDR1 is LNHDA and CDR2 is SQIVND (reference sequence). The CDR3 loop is CASGRQGVDEQFF. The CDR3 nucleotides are TGTGCCAGTGGGAGACAGGGCGTCGATGAGCAGTTCTTC. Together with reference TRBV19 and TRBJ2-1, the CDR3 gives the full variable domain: DGGITQSPKYLFRKEGQNVTLSCEQNLNHDAMYWYRQDPGQGLRLIYYSQIVNDFQKGDIAEGYSVSREKKESFPLTVTSAQKNPTAFYLCASGRQGVDEQFFGPGTRLTVL.

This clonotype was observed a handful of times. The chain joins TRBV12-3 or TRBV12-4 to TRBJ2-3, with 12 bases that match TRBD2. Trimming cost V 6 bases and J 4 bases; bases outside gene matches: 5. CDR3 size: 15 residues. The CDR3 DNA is TGTGCCAGCAGCTCTCCTAGCGGGGGGGCAGATACGCAGTATTTT. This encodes CASSSPSGGADTQYF.

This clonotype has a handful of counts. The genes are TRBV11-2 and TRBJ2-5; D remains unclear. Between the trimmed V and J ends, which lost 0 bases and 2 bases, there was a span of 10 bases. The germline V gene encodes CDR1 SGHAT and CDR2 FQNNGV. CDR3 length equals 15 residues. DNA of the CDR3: TGTGCCAGCAGCTTAGATGGGCGAGAGCAAGAGACCCAGTACTTC. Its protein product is CASSLDGREQETQYF.

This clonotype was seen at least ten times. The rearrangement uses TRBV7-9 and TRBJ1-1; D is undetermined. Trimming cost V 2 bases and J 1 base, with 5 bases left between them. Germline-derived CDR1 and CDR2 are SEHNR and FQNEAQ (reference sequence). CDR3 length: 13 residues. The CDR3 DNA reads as TGTGCCAGCAGCTTAAAATCGAACACTGAAGCTTTCTTT. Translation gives CASSLKSNTEAFF.

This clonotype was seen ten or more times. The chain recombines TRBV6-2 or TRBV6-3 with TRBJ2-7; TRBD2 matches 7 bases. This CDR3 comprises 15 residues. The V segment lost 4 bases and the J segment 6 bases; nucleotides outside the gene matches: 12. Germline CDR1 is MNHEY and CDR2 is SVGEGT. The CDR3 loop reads CASSSRETSCLEQYF. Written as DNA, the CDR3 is TGTGCCAGCAGTTCCCGCGAGACTAGCTGCCTCGAGCAGTACTTC.

The CDR3 protein is CASSFESNQPQHF. The CDR3 DNA follows: TGTGCCAGCAGTTTCGAAAGCAATCAGCCCCAGCATTTT. The chain combines TRBV12-3 or TRBV12-4 with TRBJ1-5; no definite D call. The CDR3 is 13 residues long. V shed 3 bases and J shed 1 base, with 4 bases lying between them.

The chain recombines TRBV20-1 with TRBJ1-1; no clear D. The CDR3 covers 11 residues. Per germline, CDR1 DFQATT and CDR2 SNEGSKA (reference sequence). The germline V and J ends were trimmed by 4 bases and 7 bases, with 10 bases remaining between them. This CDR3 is CSAKPGDEAFF. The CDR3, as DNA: TGCAGTGCTAAACCAGGAGATGAAGCTTTCTTT.

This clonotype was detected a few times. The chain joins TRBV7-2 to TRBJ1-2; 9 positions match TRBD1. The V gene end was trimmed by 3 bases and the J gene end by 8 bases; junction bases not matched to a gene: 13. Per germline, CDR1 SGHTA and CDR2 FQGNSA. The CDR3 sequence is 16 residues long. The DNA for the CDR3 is TGTGCCAGCAGCTTTTCCGGAGTGGGACAGGGCCAGGGCTACACCTTC. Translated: CASSFSGVGQGQGYTF.

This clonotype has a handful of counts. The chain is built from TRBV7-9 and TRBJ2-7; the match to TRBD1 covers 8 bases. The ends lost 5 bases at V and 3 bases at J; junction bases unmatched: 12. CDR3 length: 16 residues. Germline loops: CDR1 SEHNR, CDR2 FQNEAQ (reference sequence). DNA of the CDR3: TGTGCCAGCAGCCCCATCCGGGACAGGCCAGACTACGAGCAGTACTTC. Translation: CASSPIRDRPDYEQYF.

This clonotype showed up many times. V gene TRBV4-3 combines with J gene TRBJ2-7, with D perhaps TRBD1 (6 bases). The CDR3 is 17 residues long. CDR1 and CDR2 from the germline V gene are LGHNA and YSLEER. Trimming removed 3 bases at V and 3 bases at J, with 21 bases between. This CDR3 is CASSQSHSFSGHYEQYF. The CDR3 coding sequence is TGCGCCAGCAGCCAGAGTCATAGCTTTTCGGGACACTACGAGCAGTACTTC.

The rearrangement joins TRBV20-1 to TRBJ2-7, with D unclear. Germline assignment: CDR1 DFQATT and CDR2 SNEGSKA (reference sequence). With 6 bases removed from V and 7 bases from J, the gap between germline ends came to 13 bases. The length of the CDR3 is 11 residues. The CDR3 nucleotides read TGCAGTGCGACCCTTCAAGAAGAGCAGTACTTC. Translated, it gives CSATLQEEQYF.

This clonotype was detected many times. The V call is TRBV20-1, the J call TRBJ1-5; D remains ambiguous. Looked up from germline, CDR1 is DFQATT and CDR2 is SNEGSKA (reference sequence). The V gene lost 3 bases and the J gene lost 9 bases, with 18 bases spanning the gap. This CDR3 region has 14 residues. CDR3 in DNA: TGCAGTGCTAGTGGTCCGGATCCCTCGGGGCCCCAGCATTTT. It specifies CSASGPDPSGPQHF.